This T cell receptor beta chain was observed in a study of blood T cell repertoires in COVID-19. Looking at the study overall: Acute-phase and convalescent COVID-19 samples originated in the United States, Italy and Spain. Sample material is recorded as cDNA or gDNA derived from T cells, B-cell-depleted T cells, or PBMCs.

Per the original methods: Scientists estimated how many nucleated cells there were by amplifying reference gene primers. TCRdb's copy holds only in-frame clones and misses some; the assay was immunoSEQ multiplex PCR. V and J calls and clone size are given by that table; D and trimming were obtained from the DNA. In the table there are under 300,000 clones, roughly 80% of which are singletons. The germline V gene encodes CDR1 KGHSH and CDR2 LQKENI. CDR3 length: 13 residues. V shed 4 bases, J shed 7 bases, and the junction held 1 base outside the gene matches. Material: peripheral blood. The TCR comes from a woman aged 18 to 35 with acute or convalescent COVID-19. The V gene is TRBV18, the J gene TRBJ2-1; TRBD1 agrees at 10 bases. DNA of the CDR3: TGTGCCAGCTCACAGGGACAGGGGAATGAGCAGTTCTTC. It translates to CASSQGQGNEQFF.